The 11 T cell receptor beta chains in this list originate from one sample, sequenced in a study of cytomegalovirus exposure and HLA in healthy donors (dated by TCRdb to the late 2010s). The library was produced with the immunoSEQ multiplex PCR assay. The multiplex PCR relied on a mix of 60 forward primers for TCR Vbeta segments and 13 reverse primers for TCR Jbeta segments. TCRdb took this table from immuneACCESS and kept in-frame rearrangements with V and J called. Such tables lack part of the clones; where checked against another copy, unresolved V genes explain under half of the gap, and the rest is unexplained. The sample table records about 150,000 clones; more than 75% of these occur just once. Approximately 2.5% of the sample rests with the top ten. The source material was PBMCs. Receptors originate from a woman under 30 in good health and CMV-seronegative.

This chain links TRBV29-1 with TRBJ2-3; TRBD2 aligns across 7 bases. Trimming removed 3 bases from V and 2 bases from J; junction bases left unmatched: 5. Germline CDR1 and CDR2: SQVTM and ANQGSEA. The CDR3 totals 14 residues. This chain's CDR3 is CSVDPSGATDTQYF. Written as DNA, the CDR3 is TGCAGCGTTGATCCGAGCGGGGCCACAGATACGCAGTATTTT.

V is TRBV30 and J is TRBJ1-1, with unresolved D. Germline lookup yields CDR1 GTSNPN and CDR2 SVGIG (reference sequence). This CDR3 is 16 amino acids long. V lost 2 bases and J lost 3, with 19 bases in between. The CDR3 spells CAWSSLETRRDTEAFF. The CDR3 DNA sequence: TGTGCCTGGAGTAGTTTGGAGACCCGGAGGGACACTGAAGCTTTCTTT. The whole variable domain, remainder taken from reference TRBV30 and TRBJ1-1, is SQTIHQWPATLVQPVGSPLSLECTVEGTSNPNLYWYRQAAGRGLQLLFYSVGIGQISSEVPQNLSASRPQDRQFILSSKKLLLSDSGFYLCAWSSLETRRDTEAFFGQGTRLTVV.

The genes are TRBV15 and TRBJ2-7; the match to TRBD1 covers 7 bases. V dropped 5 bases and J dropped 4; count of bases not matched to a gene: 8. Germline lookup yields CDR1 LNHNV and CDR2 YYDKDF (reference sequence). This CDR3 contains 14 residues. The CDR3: CATSVGTASYEQYF. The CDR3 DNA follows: TGTGCCACCAGCGTCGGGACAGCCTCATACGAGCAGTACTTC.

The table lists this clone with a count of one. The CDR3 coding sequence is TGTGCCTGGGCCAGGGGAATGGATGAAAAACTGTTTTTT. Protein: CAWARGMDEKLFF. V usage is TRBV30 and J usage is TRBJ1-4, with D perhaps TRBD1 (6 bases). Germline V CDR1 and CDR2: GTSNPN, SVGIG (reference sequence). V shed 5 bases and J shed 6 bases, with 13 bases lying between them. The CDR3 length is 13 residues.

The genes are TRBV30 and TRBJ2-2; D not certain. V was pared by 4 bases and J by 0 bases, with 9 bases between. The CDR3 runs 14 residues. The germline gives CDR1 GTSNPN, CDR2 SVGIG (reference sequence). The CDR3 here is CAWIRQTNTGELFF. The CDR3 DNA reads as TGTGCCTGGATAAGACAAACGAACACCGGGGAGCTGTTTTTT.

The CDR3 sequence: CASSSTGAINYGYTF. Written as DNA, the CDR3 is TGCGCCAGCAGCTCGACAGGGGCGATTAACTATGGCTACACCTTC. The rearrangement joins TRBV5-1 to TRBJ1-2; 8 positions agree with TRBD1. Germline assignment: CDR1 SGHRS and CDR2 YFSETQ. This CDR3 region has 15 residues. J was trimmed by 1 base and V by 3 bases; bases with no gene match: 5.

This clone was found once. CDR3 DNA: TGTGCCAGCACCGGGACTTTCTCCTACGAGCAGTACTTC. Its protein product is CASTGTFSYEQYF. This sequence joins TRBV28 and TRBJ2-7; weak D call: TRBD2 (6 bases). The germline V gene encodes CDR1 MDHEN and CDR2 SYDVKM. The CDR3 has 13 residues. Trimming removed 7 bases from V and 0 bases from J, with 10 bases in between.

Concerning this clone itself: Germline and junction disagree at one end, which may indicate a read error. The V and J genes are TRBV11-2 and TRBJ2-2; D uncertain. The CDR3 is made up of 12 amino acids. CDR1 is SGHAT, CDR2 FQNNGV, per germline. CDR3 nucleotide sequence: TGCGGAGTCTGGGTAAACACCGGGGAGCTGTTTTTT. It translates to CGVWVNTGELFF.

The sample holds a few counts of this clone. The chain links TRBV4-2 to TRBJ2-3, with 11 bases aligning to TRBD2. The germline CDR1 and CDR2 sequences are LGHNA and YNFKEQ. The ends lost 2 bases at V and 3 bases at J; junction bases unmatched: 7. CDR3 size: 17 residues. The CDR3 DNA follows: TGTGCCAGCAGCCAAAGGCTAGCGGGGGGAGGAACAGATACGCAGTATTTT. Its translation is CASSQRLAGGGTDTQYF.

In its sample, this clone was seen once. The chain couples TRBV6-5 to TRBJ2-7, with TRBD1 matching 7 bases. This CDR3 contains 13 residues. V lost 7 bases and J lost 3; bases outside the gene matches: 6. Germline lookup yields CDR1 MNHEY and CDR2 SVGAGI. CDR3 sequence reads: CASTNAGGYEQYF. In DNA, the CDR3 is TGTGCCAGCACAAATGCAGGGGGCTACGAGCAGTACTTC.

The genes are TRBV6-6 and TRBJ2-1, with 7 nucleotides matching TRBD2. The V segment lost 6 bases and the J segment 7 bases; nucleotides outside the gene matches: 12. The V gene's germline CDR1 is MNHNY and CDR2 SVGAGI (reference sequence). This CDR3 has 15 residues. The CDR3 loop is CASSPVVAGRNEQFF. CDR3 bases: TGTGCCAGCAGCCCCGTGGTAGCGGGTCGAAATGAGCAGTTCTTC.